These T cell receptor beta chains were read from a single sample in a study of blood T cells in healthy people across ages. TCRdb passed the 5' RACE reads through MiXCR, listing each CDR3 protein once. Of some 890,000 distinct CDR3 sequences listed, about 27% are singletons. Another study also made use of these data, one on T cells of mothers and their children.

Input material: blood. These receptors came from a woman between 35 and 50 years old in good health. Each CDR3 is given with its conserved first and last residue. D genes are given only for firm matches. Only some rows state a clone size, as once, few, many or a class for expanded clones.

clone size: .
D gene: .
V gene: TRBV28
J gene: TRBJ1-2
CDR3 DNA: TGTGCCAGCAGTCCAACTCGGACGGCTAACTATGGCTACACCTTC
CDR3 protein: CASSPTRTANYGYTF

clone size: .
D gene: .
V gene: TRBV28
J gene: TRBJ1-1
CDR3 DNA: TGTGCCAGCAGTTCTGGGGCCCTGAACACTGAAGCTTTCTTT
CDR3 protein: CASSSGALNTEAFF

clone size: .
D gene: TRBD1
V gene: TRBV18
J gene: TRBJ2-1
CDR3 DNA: TGTGCCAGCTCGCCTTACGGACAGGGTGGCGATGAGCAGTTCTTC
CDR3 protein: CASSPYGQGGDEQFF

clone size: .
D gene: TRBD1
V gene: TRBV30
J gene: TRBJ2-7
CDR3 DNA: TGTGCCTGGAGTAGGCTTTCTACAGGGGGCTACGAGCAGTACTTC
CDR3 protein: CAWSRLSTGGYEQYF

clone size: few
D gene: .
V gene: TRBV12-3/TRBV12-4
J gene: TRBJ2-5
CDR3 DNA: TGTGCCAGCAGTCCAGGCACAGGGATGGGTGAGACCCAGTACTTC
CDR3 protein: CASSPGTGMGETQYF

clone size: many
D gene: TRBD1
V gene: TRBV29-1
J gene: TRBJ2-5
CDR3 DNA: TGCAGCGGCCGGGACAGGGGCGTAGAGACCCAGTACTTC
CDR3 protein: CSGRDRGVETQYF

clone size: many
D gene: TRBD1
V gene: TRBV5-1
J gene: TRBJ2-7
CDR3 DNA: TGCGCCAGCAGCTTCCGGGACAGGGGCTACGAGCAGTACTTC
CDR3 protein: CASSFRDRGYEQYF

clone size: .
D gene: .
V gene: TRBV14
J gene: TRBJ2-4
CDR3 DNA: TGTGCCAGCAGCCAAGTGGGTTCCAAAAACATTCGGTACTTC
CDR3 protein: CASSQVGSKNIRYF

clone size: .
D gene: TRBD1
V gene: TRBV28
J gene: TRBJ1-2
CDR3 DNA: TGTGCCAGCTCCTTGGGGAAGGGGACAGGGGGGGATGGCTACACCTTC
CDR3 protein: CASSLGKGTGGDGYTF

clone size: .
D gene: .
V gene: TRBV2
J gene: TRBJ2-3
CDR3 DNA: TGTGCCAGCAGTGTAAGGGCGCTCACAGATACGCAGTATTTT
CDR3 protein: CASSVRALTDTQYF

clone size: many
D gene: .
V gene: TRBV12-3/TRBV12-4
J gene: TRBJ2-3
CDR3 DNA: TGTGCCAGCAGACCTACCCACAGGGCCGATACGCAGTATTTT
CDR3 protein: CASRPTHRADTQYF

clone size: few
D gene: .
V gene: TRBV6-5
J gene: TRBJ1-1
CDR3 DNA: TGTGCCAGCAGGTTGGGAGGGGCCCGAGGCAACACTGAAGCTTTCTTT
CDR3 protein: CASRLGGARGNTEAFF

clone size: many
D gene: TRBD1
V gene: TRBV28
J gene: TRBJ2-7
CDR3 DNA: TGTGCCAGCTCCGGGACAGCCCCCTACGAGCAGTACTTC
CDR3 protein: CASSGTAPYEQYF

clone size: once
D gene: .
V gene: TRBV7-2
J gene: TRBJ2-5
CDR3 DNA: TGTGCCAGCAGCCTCCGAACCCGACCAGGGGAGACCCAGTACTTC
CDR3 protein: CASSLRTRPGETQYF

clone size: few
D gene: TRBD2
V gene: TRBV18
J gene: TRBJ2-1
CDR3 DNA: TGTGCCAGCTCACCACCGACTAGCGGGGGCCTCGGTGAGCAGTTCTTC
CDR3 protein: CASSPPTSGGLGEQFF

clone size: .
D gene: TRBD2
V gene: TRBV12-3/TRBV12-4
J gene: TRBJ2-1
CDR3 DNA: TGTGCCAGCAGTTCCACTAGCGGGGGGACCTACAATGAGCAGTTCTTC
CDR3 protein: CASSSTSGGTYNEQFF

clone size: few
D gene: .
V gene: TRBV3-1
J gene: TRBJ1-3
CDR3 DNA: TGTGCCAGCAACCTTAGGGACCGCTACCTCTCTGGAAACACCATATATTTT
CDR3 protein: CASNLRDRYLSGNTIYF

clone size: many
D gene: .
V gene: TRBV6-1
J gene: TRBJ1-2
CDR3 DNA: TGTGCCAGCACTTCCTCTGGGGGTAACTATGGCTACACCTTC
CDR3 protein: CASTSSGGNYGYTF

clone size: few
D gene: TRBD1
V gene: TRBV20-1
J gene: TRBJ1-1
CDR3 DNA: TGCAGTGCTAGCCCGACAGGGGACACTGAAGCTTTCTTT
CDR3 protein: CSASPTGDTEAFF

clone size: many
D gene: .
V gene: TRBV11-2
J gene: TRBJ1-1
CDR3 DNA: TGTGCCAGCAGCCTAAGTCTGTTGAACACTGAAGCTTTCTTT
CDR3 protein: CASSLSLLNTEAFF

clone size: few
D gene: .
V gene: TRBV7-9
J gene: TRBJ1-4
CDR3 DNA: TGTGCCAGCAGCTATATACAGGAGGAAAAACTGTTTTTT
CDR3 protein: CASSYIQEEKLFF

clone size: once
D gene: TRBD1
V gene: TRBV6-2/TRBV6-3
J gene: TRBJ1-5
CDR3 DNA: TGTGCCAGCAGTTACGAGACAGGGGCTTCTAGCAATCAGCCCCAGCATTTT
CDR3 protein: CASSYETGASSNQPQHF

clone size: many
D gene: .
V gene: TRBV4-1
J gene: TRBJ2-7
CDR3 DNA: TGCGCCAGCAGCCAAGAATTCGGACAGCCCTACGAGCAGTACTTC
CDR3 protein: CASSQEFGQPYEQYF

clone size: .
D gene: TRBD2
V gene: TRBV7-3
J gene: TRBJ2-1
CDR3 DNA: TGTGCCAGCAGCTTGAGAGCGGGGGGGCGGGTTGAGCAGTTCTTC
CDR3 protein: CASSLRAGGRVEQFF

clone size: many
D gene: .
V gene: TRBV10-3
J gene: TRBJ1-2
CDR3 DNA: TGTGCCATCAGTGCCAGGGAGGGGGTCGCTAACTATGGCTACACCTTC
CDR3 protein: CAISAREGVANYGYTF

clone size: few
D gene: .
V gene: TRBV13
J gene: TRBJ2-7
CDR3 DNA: TGTGCCAGCAAACAGGGCGCCGTTTCCTACGAGCAGTACTTC
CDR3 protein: CASKQGAVSYEQYF

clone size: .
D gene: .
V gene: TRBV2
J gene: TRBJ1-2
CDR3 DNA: TGTGCCAGCAGTGCCGGGCCCGTCTATGGCTACACCTTC
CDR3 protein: CASSAGPVYGYTF

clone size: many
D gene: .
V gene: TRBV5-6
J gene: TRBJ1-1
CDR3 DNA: TGTGCCAGCAGCGTAGGACAATCGGGGAACACTGAAGCTTTCTTT
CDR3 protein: CASSVGQSGNTEAFF

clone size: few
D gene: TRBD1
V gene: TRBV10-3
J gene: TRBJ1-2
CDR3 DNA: TGTGCCACTTCGGACAGGACCCCTTATGGCTACACCTTC
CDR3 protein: CATSDRTPYGYTF

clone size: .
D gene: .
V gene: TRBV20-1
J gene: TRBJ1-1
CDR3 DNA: TGCAGTGCTAGCTACCCGCCAGGCGGGAACACTGAAGCTTTCTTT
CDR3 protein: CSASYPPGGNTEAFF

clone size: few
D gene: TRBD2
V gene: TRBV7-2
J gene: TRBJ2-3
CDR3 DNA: TGTGCCAGCAGCTTAGGAGTCGCTAGCGGGATTACCACAGATACGCAGTATTTT
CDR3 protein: CASSLGVASGITTDTQYF